A single sample gave rise to the 19 T cell receptor beta chains below, sequenced in a study of cytomegalovirus exposure and HLA in healthy donors. Both 60 Vbeta primers and 13 Jbeta primers went into the PCR. Profiled with immunoSEQ multiplex PCR; TCRdb holds only in-frame clones, not every one. In the table there are around 200,000 clones, roughly four fifths of which are singletons. Sequencing was performed on PBMCs. These receptors were obtained from a girl between 10 and 17 years old in good health and CMV-seronegative.

The chain joins TRBV28 to TRBJ1-2; TRBD1 might be the D (6 bases). CDR1 and CDR2 from the germline V gene are MDHEN and SYDVKM. Trimming took off 6 bases at V and 2 bases at J, with 10 bases between the two ends. The CDR3 is 13 amino acids. CDR3 in amino acids: CASRTDRNYGYTF. The CDR3 DNA follows: TGTGCCAGCAGAACCGACAGGAACTATGGCTACACCTTC.

The V call is TRBV7-9, the J call TRBJ2-1; 11 bases align to TRBD1. Germline trimming cut 3 bases from V and 6 bases from J; bases unmatched to any gene: 4. Germline CDR1 and CDR2: SEHNR and FQNEAQ (reference sequence). This CDR3 contains 15 residues. The CDR3 here is CASSFGTGGANEQFF. CDR3 in DNA: TGTGCCAGCAGCTTCGGGACAGGGGGTGCCAATGAGCAGTTCTTC. The full variable domain, its missing parts supplied by reference TRBV7-9 and TRBJ2-1, is DTGVSQNPRHKITKRGQNVTFRCDPISEHNRLYWYRQTLGQGPEFLTYFQNEAQLEKSRLLSDRFSAERPKGSFSTLEIQRTEQGDSAMYLCASSFGTGGANEQFFGPGTRLTVL.

The chain recombines TRBV7-9 with TRBJ1-2; 10 bases align to TRBD1. Germline CDR1 SEHNR, CDR2 FQNEAQ (reference sequence). The trim removed 2 bases at V and 6 bases at J, leaving 6 bases unmatched. The CDR3 is made up of 15 amino acids. The CDR3 is CASSLSDRGRNGYTF. CDR3 bases: TGTGCCAGCAGCTTATCCGACAGGGGGCGAAATGGCTACACCTTC.

The chain carries TRBV15 and TRBJ1-5; 7 bases match TRBD1. CDR3 size: 16 residues. CDR1 and CDR2 (germline): LNHNV, YYDKDF (reference sequence). V lost 4 bases to trimming and J lost 5 bases; unmatched junction nucleotides: 11. CDR3 nucleotides: TGTGCCACCAGCAAAAAGAGGGACAGACTGGATCAGCCCCAGCATTTT. Amino acids: CATSKKRDRLDQPQHF.

V gene TRBV5-1 combines with J gene TRBJ1-6, with a weak D call TRBD1 (6 bases). Germline assignment: CDR1 SGHRS and CDR2 YFSETQ. With 5 bases removed from V and 10 bases from J, the gap between germline ends came to 16 bases. This CDR3 is 14 amino acids long. Here the CDR3 DNA reads TGCGCCAGCAGGGATAGGACAGTGGGATCACCCCTCCACTTT. It specifies CASRDRTVGSPLHF.

This clone was seen a handful of times. CDR3 DNA: TGCGCCAGCAGCCCCGGTGGTCTGAATGGTGGAAACACCATATATTTT. Amino acid sequence: CASSPGGLNGGNTIYF. The chain is built from TRBV4-3 and TRBJ1-3, with unresolved D. CDR1 and CDR2 (germline): LGHNA, YSLEER. This CDR3 region has 16 residues. Trimming shortened V by 4 bases and J by 3 bases, and 16 bases separated the two germline ends.

A word on this clone: The sample holds other DNA sequences that translate to the same CDR3. The rearrangement links TRBV18 to TRBJ2-7, with 7 bases fitting TRBD1. The CDR3 consists of 15 residues. The V segment lost 4 bases and the J segment 9 bases; nucleotides outside the gene matches: 15. Germline V gives CDR1 KGHSH, CDR2 LQKENI. CDR3 DNA sequence: TGTGCCAGCTCACGAAGTAGGACAGGACTTATGGGGCAGTACTTC. Translating gives CASSRSRTGLMGQYF.

The chain uses TRBV6-4 and TRBJ1-5; 7 bases agree with TRBD1. Trimming cost V 4 bases and J 0 bases; bases outside gene matches: 6. The CDR3 consists of 16 residues. CDR1 MRHNA and CDR2 SNTAGT come from the germline V gene. In DNA, the CDR3 is TGTGCCAGCAGTGGCAGGGGGAGAAATAGCAATCAGCCCCAGCATTTT. Its translation is CASSGRGRNSNQPQHF.

The count of this clone is one. V gene TRBV7-6 combines with J gene TRBJ1-1; D ambiguous. Germline CDR1 reads SGHVS; CDR2 reads FNYEAQ. This CDR3 region has 14 residues. V lost 1 base to trimming and J lost 8 bases, with 14 bases between them. In DNA form, the CDR3 reads TGTGCCAGCAGCTTAGGTGCCAGTTATACCGAAGCTTTCTTT. It encodes CASSLGASYTEAFF.

There are a few counts of this clone. The CDR3 nucleotides read TGTGCCAGCAGGCCTGCCCTGGGGACAAAGAACACCGGGGAGCTGTTTTTT. It is translated as CASRPALGTKNTGELFF. V and J are TRBV27 and TRBJ2-2; possibly TRBD1 for D (6 bases). The V end was cut by 6 bases, the J end by 1 base, with 18 bases between. The CDR3 has 17 residues. Germline CDR1 MNHEY, CDR2 SMNVEV (reference sequence).

This chain joins TRBV28 and TRBJ2-7; 8 bases map to TRBD1. Germline V CDR1 and CDR2: MDHEN, SYDVKM. The ends lost 5 bases at V and 8 bases at J; junction bases unmatched: 14. This CDR3 comprises 15 residues. In DNA form, the CDR3 reads TGTGCCAGCAGTCTAATCAGGTCGGGACAGGATAAGCAGTACTTC. This encodes CASSLIRSGQDKQYF.

V and J are TRBV27 and TRBJ2-3, with a possible D match to TRBD1 (5 bases). The V gene lost 5 bases and the J gene lost 2 bases, with 11 bases spanning the gap. CDR1 and CDR2 from the germline V gene are MNHEY and SMNVEV (reference sequence). CDR3 length: 14 amino acids. CDR3: CASSLGQITDTQYF. In DNA, the CDR3 is TGTGCCAGCAGTCTTGGACAAATCACAGATACGCAGTATTTT.

This chain links TRBV6-5 with TRBJ2-7; possibly TRBD2 for D (5 bases). This CDR3 comprises 14 residues. Germline V gene lookup returns CDR1 MNHEY and CDR2 SVGAGI. The V and J ends lost 5 bases and 3 bases respectively, with 14 bases between them. The CDR3 protein is CASSVPGNDYEQYF. The CDR3 bases are TGTGCCAGCAGTGTTCCCGGGAATGACTACGAGCAGTACTTC.

The chain uses TRBV29-1 and TRBJ2-5, with D perhaps TRBD2 (6 bases). The CDR3 covers 13 residues. Deletions cut 6 bases from V and 4 bases from J, with 15 bases between. Germline V gene lookup returns CDR1 SQVTM and CDR2 ANQGSEA. The CDR3 DNA reads as TGCAGCGTGGCCCTAAACGGGGGAGAGACCCAGTACTTC. It yields the protein CSVALNGGETQYF.

The chain joins TRBV28 to TRBJ2-1; possibly TRBD1 for D (6 bases). V was shortened by 5 bases and J by 4 bases, with 15 bases between the two germline ends. The CDR3 covers 15 residues. Germline CDR1 MDHEN, CDR2 SYDVKM. This CDR3 is CASSLRDITYNEQFF. CDR3 bases: TGTGCCAGCAGTCTCCGGGACATAACTTACAATGAGCAGTTCTTC.

The chain employs TRBV27 and TRBJ2-1, with a tentative D call TRBD2 (9 bases). Trimming took 5 bases from V and 6 from J, leaving 26 bases between them. Germline lookup yields CDR1 MNHEY and CDR2 SMNVEV (reference sequence). The CDR3 contains 18 residues. The CDR3 is CASSPLQGVSGSRNEQFF. The CDR3 DNA sequence: TGTGCCAGCAGTCCCCTACAGGGGGTTAGCGGGAGCCGCAATGAGCAGTTCTTC.

The gene calls are TRBV18 and TRBJ2-7; 12 bases are a match to TRBD2. The V gene's germline CDR1 is KGHSH and CDR2 LQKENI. The V segment lost 6 bases and the J segment 7 bases; nucleotides outside the gene matches: 4. The CDR3 length is 13 residues. The CDR3, as DNA: TGTGCCAGCTCCGGACTAGCGGGGTTGGAGCAGTACTTC. Protein: CASSGLAGLEQYF.

V gene TRBV18 combines with J gene TRBJ2-7, with TRBD2 matching 9 bases. The CDR3 sequence is 15 residues long. The V and J ends lost 3 bases and 3 bases, in that order; junction bases with no gene match: 6. The germline V gene encodes CDR1 KGHSH and CDR2 LQKENI. CDR3 in DNA: TGTGCCAGCTCACCCATGAGCGGGAGGAGCTACGAGCAGTACTTC. Its translation: CASSPMSGRSYEQYF.

V usage is TRBV15 and J usage is TRBJ1-2; D call uncertain. The CDR3 spans 13 residues. Germline CDR1 LNHNV, CDR2 YYDKDF (reference sequence). V was cut by 6 bases and J by 3 bases, with 11 bases left in between. The CDR3 reads CATRTAGDYGYTF. The CDR3 DNA reads as TGTGCCACCAGGACCGCCGGGGACTATGGCTACACCTTC. Full variable domain (outside the CDR3, taken from reference TRBV15 and TRBJ1-2): DAMVIQNPRYQVTQFGKPVTLSCSQTLNHNVMYWYQQKSSQAPKLLFHYYDKDFNNEADTPDNFQSRRPNTSFCFLDIRSPGLGDTAMYLCATRTAGDYGYTFGSGTRLTVV.